The present T cell receptor (beta chain) was sequenced within a study of cytomegalovirus exposure and HLA in healthy donors. A remark on this clone: Its antigen is as yet unknown.

Study conclusions and caveats: Sequences of the TCR beta chain were said to predict the HLA-A and HLA-B alleles of most subjects accurately.

The ends lost 5 bases at V and 2 bases at J; junction bases unmatched: 8. The CDR3 covers 17 residues. CDR1 and CDR2 from the germline V gene are MDHEN and SYDVKM. The PCR used 60 Vbeta and 13 Jbeta primers. Generated by immunoSEQ multiplex PCR, the TCRdb table keeps only in-frame clones and is missing some. The sample has around 84,000 clones; 70% to 80% are singletons. The receptor was isolated from a man in his forties or fifties in good health and CMV-seronegative. Sequenced input: PBMCs. This rearrangement joins TRBV28 to TRBJ2-1, with 11 bases identical to TRBD2. CDR3 residues: CASSTKIAGGTYNEQFF. DNA of the CDR3: TGTGCCAGCAGTACCAAGATAGCGGGGGGGACCTACAATGAGCAGTTCTTC.